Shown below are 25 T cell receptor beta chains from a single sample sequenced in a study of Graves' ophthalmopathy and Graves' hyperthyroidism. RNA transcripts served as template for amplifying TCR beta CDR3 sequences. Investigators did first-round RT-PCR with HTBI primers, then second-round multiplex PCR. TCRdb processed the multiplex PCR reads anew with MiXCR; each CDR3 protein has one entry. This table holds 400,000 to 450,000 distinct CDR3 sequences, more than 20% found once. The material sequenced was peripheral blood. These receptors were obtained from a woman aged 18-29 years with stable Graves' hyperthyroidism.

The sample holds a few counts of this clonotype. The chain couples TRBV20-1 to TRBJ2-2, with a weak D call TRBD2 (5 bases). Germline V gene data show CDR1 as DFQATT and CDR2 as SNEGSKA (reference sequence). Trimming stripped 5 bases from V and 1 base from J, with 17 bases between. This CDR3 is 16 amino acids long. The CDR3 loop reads CSAFIVGRGNTGELFF. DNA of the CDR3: TGCAGTGCTTTTATAGTTGGGAGAGGGAACACCGGGGAGCTGTTTTTT.

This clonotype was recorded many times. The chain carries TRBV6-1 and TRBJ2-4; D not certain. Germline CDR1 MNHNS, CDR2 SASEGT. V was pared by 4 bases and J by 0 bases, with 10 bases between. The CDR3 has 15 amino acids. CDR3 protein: CASSVWVLAKNIQYF. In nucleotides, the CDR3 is TGTGCCAGCAGTGTATGGGTACTAGCCAAAAACATTCAGTACTTC.

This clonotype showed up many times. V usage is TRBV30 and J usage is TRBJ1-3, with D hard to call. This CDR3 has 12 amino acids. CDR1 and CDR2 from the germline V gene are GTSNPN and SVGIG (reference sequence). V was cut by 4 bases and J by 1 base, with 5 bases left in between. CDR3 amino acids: CAWTISGNTIYF. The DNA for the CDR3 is TGTGCCTGGACTATATCTGGAAACACCATATATTTT.

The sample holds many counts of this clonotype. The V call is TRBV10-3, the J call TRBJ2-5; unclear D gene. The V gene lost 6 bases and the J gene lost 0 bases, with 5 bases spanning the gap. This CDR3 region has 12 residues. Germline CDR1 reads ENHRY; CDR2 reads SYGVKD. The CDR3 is CAISPDQETQYF. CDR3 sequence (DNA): TGTGCCATCAGCCCCGACCAAGAGACCCAGTACTTC.

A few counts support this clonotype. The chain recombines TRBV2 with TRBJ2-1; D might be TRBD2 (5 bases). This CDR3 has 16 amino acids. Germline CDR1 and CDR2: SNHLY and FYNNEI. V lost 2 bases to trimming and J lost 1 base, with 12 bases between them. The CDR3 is CASSETRVLSYNEQFF. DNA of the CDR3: TGTGCCAGCAGTGAAACTAGAGTCTTGTCCTACAATGAGCAGTTCTTC.

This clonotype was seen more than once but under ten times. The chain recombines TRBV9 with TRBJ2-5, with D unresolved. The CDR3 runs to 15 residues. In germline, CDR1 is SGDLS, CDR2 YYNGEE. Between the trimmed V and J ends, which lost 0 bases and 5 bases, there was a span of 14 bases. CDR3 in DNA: TGTGCCAGCAGCGTAGATCTCCCCCCGGGCGAGACCCAGTACTTC. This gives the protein CASSVDLPPGETQYF.

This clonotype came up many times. Written as DNA, the CDR3 is TGTGCCAGCAGTTTAGATTTCCGGCAGCCCCAGCATTTT. This translates into CASSLDFRQPQHF. This chain uses TRBV28 with TRBJ1-5; D is unresolved. The CDR3 runs 13 residues. Germline CDR1 reads MDHEN; CDR2 reads SYDVKM. V was pared by 2 bases and J by 7 bases, with 9 bases between.

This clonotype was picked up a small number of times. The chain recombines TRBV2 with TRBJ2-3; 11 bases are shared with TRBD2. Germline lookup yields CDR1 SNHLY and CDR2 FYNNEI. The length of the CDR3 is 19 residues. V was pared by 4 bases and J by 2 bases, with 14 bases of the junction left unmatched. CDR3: CASSGRRLAGLLVTDTQYF. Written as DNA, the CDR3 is TGTGCCAGCAGTGGACGCCGACTAGCGGGGCTCCTTGTCACAGATACGCAGTATTTT.

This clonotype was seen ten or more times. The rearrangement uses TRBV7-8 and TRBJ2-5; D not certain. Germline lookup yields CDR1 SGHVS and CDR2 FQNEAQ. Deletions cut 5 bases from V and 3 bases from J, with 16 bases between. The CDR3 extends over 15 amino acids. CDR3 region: CASSASHTREETQYF. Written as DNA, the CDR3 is TGTGCCAGCAGCGCGTCTCATACTCGTGAAGAGACCCAGTACTTC.

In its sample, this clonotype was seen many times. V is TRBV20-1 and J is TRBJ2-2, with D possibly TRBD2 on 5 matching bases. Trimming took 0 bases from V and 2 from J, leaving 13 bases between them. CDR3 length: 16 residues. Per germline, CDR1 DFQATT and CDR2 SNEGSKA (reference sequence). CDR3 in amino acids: CSARDPRLANTGELFF. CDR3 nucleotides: TGCAGTGCTAGAGATCCCCGGCTAGCCAACACCGGGGAGCTGTTTTTT.

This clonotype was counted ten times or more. This CDR3 is CSARGLAGATDTQYF. CDR3 coding DNA: TGCAGTGCTAGAGGACTAGCGGGAGCCACAGATACGCAGTATTTT. The rearrangement uses TRBV20-1 and TRBJ2-3, with 12 bases identical to TRBD2. The CDR3 runs to 15 residues. After removal of 1 base from V and 2 bases from J, the junction contained 1 base not matched to a gene. Germline CDR1 DFQATT, CDR2 SNEGSKA (reference sequence).

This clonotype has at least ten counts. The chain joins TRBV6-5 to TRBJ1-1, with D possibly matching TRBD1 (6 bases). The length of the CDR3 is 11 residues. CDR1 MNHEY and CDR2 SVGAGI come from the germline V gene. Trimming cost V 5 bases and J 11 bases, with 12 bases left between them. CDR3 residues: CASSNRDLAFF. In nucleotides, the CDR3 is TGTGCCAGCAGTAACAGGGATCTGGCTTTCTTT.

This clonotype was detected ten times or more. For the CDR3, the DNA is TGTGCCAGCAGTTACTCGGAGCAGGGCTCCTATGGCTACACCTTC. Translated, it gives CASSYSEQGSYGYTF. The rearrangement joins TRBV6-2 or TRBV6-3 to TRBJ1-2, with a weak D call TRBD1 (5 bases). V lost 0 bases to trimming and J lost 4 bases, with 12 bases between them. Germline V lookup: CDR1 MNHEY, CDR2 SVGEGT. The CDR3 totals 15 residues.

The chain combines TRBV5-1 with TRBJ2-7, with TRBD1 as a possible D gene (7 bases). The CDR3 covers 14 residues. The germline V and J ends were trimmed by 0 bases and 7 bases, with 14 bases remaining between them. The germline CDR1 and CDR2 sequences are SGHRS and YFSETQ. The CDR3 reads CASSLEGAGGEQYF. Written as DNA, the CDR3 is TGCGCCAGCAGCTTGGAGGGGGCCGGAGGGGAGCAGTACTTC.

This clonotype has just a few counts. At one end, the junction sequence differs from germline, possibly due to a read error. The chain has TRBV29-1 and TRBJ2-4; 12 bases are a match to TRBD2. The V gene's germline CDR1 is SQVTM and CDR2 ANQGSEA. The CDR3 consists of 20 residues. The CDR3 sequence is CSVEPTPRTSGTSAKNIKYF. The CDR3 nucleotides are TGCAGCGTTGAGCCTACCCCGCGGACTAGCGGGACCTCAGCCAAAAACATTAAGTACTTC.

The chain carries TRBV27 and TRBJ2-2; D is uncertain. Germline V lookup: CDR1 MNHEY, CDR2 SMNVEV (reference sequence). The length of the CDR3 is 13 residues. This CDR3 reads CVSEAANTGELFF. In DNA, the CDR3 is TGTGTAAGTGAGGCAGCGAACACCGGGGAGCTGTTTTTT.

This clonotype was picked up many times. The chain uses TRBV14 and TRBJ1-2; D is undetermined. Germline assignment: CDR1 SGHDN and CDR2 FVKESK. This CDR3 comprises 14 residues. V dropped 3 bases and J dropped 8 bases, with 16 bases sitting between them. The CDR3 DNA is TGTGCCAGCAGCCAGGGCACCCTCGTTCAGGGCTACACCTTC. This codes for CASSQGTLVQGYTF.

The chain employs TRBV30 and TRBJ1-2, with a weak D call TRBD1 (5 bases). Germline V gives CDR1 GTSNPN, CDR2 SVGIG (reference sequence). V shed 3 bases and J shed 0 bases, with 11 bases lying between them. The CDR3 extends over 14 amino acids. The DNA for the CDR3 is TGTGCCTGGAGCGGGGACGGTTCTAACTATGGCTACACCTTC. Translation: CAWSGDGSNYGYTF.

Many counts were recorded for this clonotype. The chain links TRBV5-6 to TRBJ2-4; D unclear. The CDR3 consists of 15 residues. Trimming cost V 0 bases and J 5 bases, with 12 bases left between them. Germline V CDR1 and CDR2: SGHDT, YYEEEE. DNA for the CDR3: TGTGCCAGCAGCTTGGACGGTCCTCTTGAAAACATTCAGTACTTC. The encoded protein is CASSLDGPLENIQYF. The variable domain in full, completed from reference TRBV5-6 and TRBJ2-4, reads DAGVTQSPTHLIKTRGQQVTLRCSPKSGHDTVSWYQQALGQGPQFIFQYYEEEERQRGNFPDRFSGHQFPNYSSELNVNALLLGDSALYLCASSLDGPLENIQYFGAGTRLSVL.

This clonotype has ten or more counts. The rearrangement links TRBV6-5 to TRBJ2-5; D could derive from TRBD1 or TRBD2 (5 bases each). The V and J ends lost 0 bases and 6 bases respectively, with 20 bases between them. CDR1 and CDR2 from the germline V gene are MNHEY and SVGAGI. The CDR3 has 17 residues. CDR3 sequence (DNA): TGTGCCAGCAGTTACTCGAGGGGAAGGGACCCCACACAGACCCAGTACTTC. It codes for CASSYSRGRDPTQTQYF.

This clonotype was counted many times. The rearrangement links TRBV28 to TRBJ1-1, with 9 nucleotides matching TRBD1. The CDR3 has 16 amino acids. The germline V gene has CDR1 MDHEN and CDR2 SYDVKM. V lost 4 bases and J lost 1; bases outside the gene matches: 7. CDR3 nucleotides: TGTGCCAGCAGTTCCTTACAGGGGGCAGGGAACACTGAAGCTTTCTTT. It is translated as CASSSLQGAGNTEAFF.

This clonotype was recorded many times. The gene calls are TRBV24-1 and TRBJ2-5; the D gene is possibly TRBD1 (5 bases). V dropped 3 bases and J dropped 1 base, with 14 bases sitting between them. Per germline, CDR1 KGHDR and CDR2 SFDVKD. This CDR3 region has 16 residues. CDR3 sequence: CATSDTSKGRQETQYF. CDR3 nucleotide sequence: TGTGCCACCAGTGATACCTCCAAGGGGCGCCAAGAGACCCAGTACTTC.

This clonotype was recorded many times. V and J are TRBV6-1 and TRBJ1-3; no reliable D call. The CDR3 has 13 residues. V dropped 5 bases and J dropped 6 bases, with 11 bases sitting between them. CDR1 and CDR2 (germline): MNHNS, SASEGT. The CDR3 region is CASSPPGSNTIYF. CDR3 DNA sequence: TGTGCCAGCAGTCCGCCGGGGTCAAACACCATATATTTT.

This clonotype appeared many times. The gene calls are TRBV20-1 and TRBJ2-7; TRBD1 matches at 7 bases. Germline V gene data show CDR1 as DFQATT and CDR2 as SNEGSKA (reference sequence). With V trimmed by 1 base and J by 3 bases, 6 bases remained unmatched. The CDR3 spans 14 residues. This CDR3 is CSARGTGGSYEQYF. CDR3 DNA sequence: TGCAGTGCTAGAGGGACAGGTGGGAGCTACGAGCAGTACTTC.

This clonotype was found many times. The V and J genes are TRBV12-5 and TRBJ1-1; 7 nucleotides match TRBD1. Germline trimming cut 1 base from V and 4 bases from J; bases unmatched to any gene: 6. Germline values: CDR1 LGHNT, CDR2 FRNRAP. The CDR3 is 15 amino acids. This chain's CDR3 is CASGLERQGITEAFF. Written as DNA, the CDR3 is TGTGCTAGTGGTTTGGAACGACAGGGAATCACTGAAGCTTTCTTT.